The table lists the clone carrying this T cell receptor (beta chain) with many counts. Its target is not known. TCR alpha and TCR beta cDNA libraries carrying sample barcodes and UMIs were produced by 5'RACE using constant-segment primers. TCRdb analysed the 5' RACE reads with MiXCR anew, one entry per CDR3 protein. Here the sample spans some 330,000 distinct CDR3 sequences, under 25% being singletons. The sample is drawn from a study of T-cell memory formation after mild COVID-19. Looked up from germline, CDR1 is SGDLS and CDR2 is YYNGEE. The CDR3 runs to 16 residues. The V end lost 0 bases, the J end lost 5 bases, and 14 bases lay between the germline ends. Broader study findings: Contracting CD4+ clones sat mainly in CM and EM; CD8+ in EMRA. Later expanders leaned toward CD4+, whereas clones contracting from day 15 to 85 were balanced CD4/CD8. Memory from before infection featured some responding clones, which suggests cross-reactive memory joined.

The clonotype was recovered from an adult woman who had mild COVID-19 (a few samples of this study predate the infection). Cell type and time point are not known. This chain uses TRBV9 with TRBJ2-2; perhaps TRBD1 as D (5 bases). The sample consisted of PBMCs or a T cell subset sorted from them (not recorded which). CDR3 coding DNA: TGTGCCAGCAGCGTAGAAGGGGTAACTGCGACCGGGGAGCTGTTTTTT. Translation gives CASSVEGVTATGELFF. Full variable domain (rest looked up from reference TRBV9 and TRBJ2-2): DSGVTQTPKHLITATGQRVTLRCSPRSGDLSVYWYQQSLDQGLQFLIQYYNGEERAKGNILERFSAQQFPDLHSELNLSSLELGDSALYFCASSVEGVTATGELFFGEGSRLTVL.